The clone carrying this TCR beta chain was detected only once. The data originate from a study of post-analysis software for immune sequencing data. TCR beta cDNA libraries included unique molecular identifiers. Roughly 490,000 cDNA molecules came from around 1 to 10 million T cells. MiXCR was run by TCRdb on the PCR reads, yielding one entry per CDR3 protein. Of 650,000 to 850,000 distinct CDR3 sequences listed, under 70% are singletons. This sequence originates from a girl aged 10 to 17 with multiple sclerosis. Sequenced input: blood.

For the CDR3, the DNA is TGCGCCAGCAGCTTTAGTGGGGACACCGGGGAGCTGTTTTTT. This codes for CASSFSGDTGELFF. The rearrangement uses TRBV5-1 and TRBJ2-2, with D hard to call. This CDR3 is 14 amino acids long. V lost 2 bases and J lost 3, with 8 bases in between. Per germline, CDR1 SGHRS and CDR2 YFSETQ. The variable domain in full, completed from reference TRBV5-1 and TRBJ2-2, reads KAGVTQTPRYLIKTRGQQVTLSCSPISGHRSVSWYQQTPGQGLQFLFEYFSETQRNKGNFPGRFSGRQFSNSRSEMNVSTLELGDSALYLCASSFSGDTGELFFGEGSRLTVL.